This T cell receptor beta chain was retrieved from a study of shared clonotypes between healthy human individuals. Study overall: CD8 memory received one plate per donor, CD8 naive two, CD4 memory three and CD4 naive three.

Sorted-subset replicate PCR reactions contained roughly 200 ng DNA, corresponding to approximately 30,000 T cell genomes. Using immunoSEQ multiplex PCR, the repertoire was profiled, and TCRdb retains in-frame clones only, with some absent. The repertoire holds about 2.1 million clones, with 93% as singletons. CD45RO-negative CD8 cells positively selected for CCR7 made up the naive population, which excluded terminally differentiated effector memory CD45RA+ cells. Nashville, Tennessee was home to all donors, each a Caucasian adult. Per the germline V gene, CDR1 is SGHTA and CDR2 is FQGNSA. The germline V and J ends were trimmed by 5 bases and 5 bases, with 18 bases remaining between them. The CDR3 contains 15 residues.

Material for sequencing was naive CD8+ T cells from PBMCs. This rearrangement joins TRBV7-2 to TRBJ1-1; tentative D call: TRBD1 (6 bases). The receptor was isolated from a man between 18 and 29 years old in good health. Some clones in this sample may be carry-over from other donors' samples. For the CDR3, the DNA is TGTGCCAGCAGCCTGGGGGCAGGGGCGCGTACTGAAGCTTTCTTT. Translation: CASSLGAGARTEAFF.